The text below deals with one T cell receptor beta chain. The entry originates in a study of OX40 agonist ivuxolimab in advanced cancers. Measured with immunoSEQ multiplex PCR; TCRdb has only the in-frame clones, and not every one. In the table there are nearly 85,000 clones, approximately 83% of which are singletons. Trimming removed 2 bases from V and 6 bases from J, with 10 bases in between. Germline CDR1 and CDR2: MNHNY and SVGAGI (reference sequence). The length of the CDR3 is 13 residues. This receptor was obtained from an adult with an advanced solid tumor such as melanoma, head and neck, liver or kidney cancer. The chain combines TRBV6-6 with TRBJ1-1, with D possibly being TRBD1 (5 bases). The sample in question was CD4+ or CD8+ T cells sorted from blood, obtained in a trial of the OX40 agonist ivuxolimab. CDR3 sequence (DNA): TGTGCCAGCAGTTACCGTTTGACAGCTGAAGCTTTCTTT. Translating it yields CASSYRLTAEAFF.